The rows below give T cell receptor beta chains drawn from one sample of a study of blood T cells in healthy people across ages. TCRdb re-called the 5' RACE reads through MiXCR, storing one row per CDR3 protein. The profile covers roughly 1.4 million distinct CDR3 sequences, with approximately 59% appearing a single time and 6.7% taken by the ten largest. The specimen sequenced was blood. All receptors derive from a man aged 18 to 30 in good health. The CDR3 runs from the conserved cysteine through the conserved F or W. The D gene is left open where the match is weak. Expanded clones get a size class; other rows say once, few or many, or leave the size out.

d_call clone_size j_call v_call cdr3_nt cdr3_aa
. . TRBJ2-5 TRBV2 TGTGCCAGCAGTAGCCGGACAGACCGCCGGGAGACCCAGTACTTC CASSSRTDRRETQYF
. . TRBJ1-1 TRBV27 TGTGCCAGCAGTTTCGACAGCAGCACTGAAGCTTTCTTT CASSFDSSTEAFF
TRBD1 . TRBJ2-5 TRBV25-1 TGTGCCAGCAGTGAGGGACAGGGTCGAGAGACCCAGTACTTC CASSEGQGRETQYF
TRBD2 . TRBJ2-1 TRBV5-1 TGCGCCAGCAGCTTTTCTCCCGGACTAGCGGGAAGCAATGAGCAGTTCTTC CASSFSPGLAGSNEQFF
TRBD1 few TRBJ2-1 TRBV29-1 TGCAGCGCGAACCGGGACAGCCCTTACAATGAGCAGTTCTTC CSANRDSPYNEQFF
. few TRBJ1-1 TRBV7-9 TGTGCCAGCAGCTCCCCTCGACACCCTGAAGCTTTCTTT CASSSPRHPEAFF
TRBD2 few TRBJ2-1 TRBV6-5 TGTGCCAGCAGTTATGGAGGACTAGGCTTGGGTGAGCAGTTCTTC CASSYGGLGLGEQFF
. . TRBJ1-1 TRBV11-2 TGTGCCAGCAGCTTAGCCGGGGGGGCGAATCCTGAAGCTTTCTTT CASSLAGGANPEAFF
TRBD2 many TRBJ2-3 TRBV12-3/TRBV12-4 TGTGCCAGCAGCACCCAAACTAGCGGGAGCACAGATACGCAGTATTTT CASSTQTSGSTDTQYF
. . TRBJ2-1 TRBV11-2 TGTGCCAGCAGCTCGACCCAGGGACGGGACAATGAGCAGTTCTTC CASSSTQGRDNEQFF
TRBD1 . TRBJ2-7 TRBV7-2 TGTGCCAGCAGCTTAGAGTTGGGACAGGCCGCCTACGAGCAGTACTTC CASSLELGQAAYEQYF
. few TRBJ1-2 TRBV14 TGTGCCAGCAGCCAAGTGGGGGTTAACTATGGCTACACCTTC CASSQVGVNYGYTF
. . TRBJ1-1 TRBV5-5 TGTGCCAGCAGCTTGGCCGAAGTAAACACTGAAGCTTTCTTT CASSLAEVNTEAFF
TRBD2 . TRBJ2-3 TRBV12-3/TRBV12-4 TGTGCCAGCAGTCCCAGACTAGCGGGGGAGCTCACAGATACGCAGTATTTT CASSPRLAGELTDTQYF
. few TRBJ2-1 TRBV6-5 TGTGCCAGCAGTTACTCGATCCTCCCCCACAATGAGCAGTTCTTC CASSYSILPHNEQFF
. . TRBJ2-1 TRBV7-2 TGTGCCAGCAGCCCCCTCCAGGGAGGTAGGAATGAGCAGTTCTTC CASSPLQGGRNEQFF
TRBD1 . TRBJ2-7 TRBV4-3 TGCGCCAGCAGCCAACTATTTCGGGACAGGGGCTACGAGCAGTACTTC CASSQLFRDRGYEQYF
TRBD1 few TRBJ2-1 TRBV5-1 TGTGCCAGCAGCTTTAGACAGGGGGCATACAATGAGCAGTTCTTC CASSFRQGAYNEQFF
TRBD2 . TRBJ2-2 TRBV7-2 TGTGCCAGCAGACTTCGGACTAGCGGGAGCAGCGTCAACACCGGGGAGCTGTTTTTT CASRLRTSGSSVNTGELFF
. once TRBJ2-3 TRBV20-1 TGCAGTGCTAGAGGAGGGTATGGGCTAGTCAGCACAGATACGCAGTATTTT CSARGGYGLVSTDTQYF
. . TRBJ1-2 TRBV12-3/TRBV12-4 TGTGCCAGCAACCGCCCCGGGACCCTCAATGGCTACACCTTC CASNRPGTLNGYTF
. . TRBJ2-1 TRBV29-1 TGCAGCGTTGACGGGAATGAGCAGTTCTTC CSVDGNEQFF
TRBD1 . TRBJ2-3 TRBV10-3 TGTGCCATCAGTGAGGGGACAGGGGGTCCCACAGATACGCAGTATTTT CAISEGTGGPTDTQYF
TRBD1 few TRBJ2-7 TRBV29-1 TGCAGCGTTATCGGGACAGGGGGCGGCGAGCAGTACTTC CSVIGTGGGEQYF
. few TRBJ2-7 TRBV21-1 TGTGCCAGCAGCGATCGCCGTGCGGAGAAACGGACAAGGGGGGGTTGCGAGCAGTACTTC CASSDRRAEKRTRGGCEQYF
TRBD2 once TRBJ2-1 TRBV14 TGTGCCAGCAGCAGTCTAGCGGGGGCCGCCGAAGGAGATGAGCAGTTCTTC CASSSLAGAAEGDEQFF
. . TRBJ2-3 TRBV30 TGTGCCTGGACCCCGGCAGATACGCAGTATTTT CAWTPADTQYF
TRBD2 . TRBJ2-7 TRBV11-2 TGTGCCAGCAGCTTGTCCATAGCGGGGGGCTCCTACGAGCAGTACTTC CASSLSIAGGSYEQYF
. . TRBJ2-3 TRBV4-3 TGCGCCAGCAGCCAAACGGGGGTTTGGGAAGATACGCAGTATTTT CASSQTGVWEDTQYF
TRBD1 . TRBJ1-2 TRBV6-1 TGTGCCAGCAGTGAGGGACAGGGACTTTACTATGGCTACACCTTC CASSEGQGLYYGYTF
. . TRBJ1-1 TRBV7-9 TGTGCCAGCAGCTCCCTACTGACGGGGAACACTGAAGCTTTCTTT CASSSLLTGNTEAFF
. . TRBJ1-2 TRBV2 TGTGCCACTTACAGGGAGACCTATGGCTACACCTTC CATYRETYGYTF
. . TRBJ2-3 TRBV27 TGTGCCAGCAGTCCGCCCCTGGGCCCGATTGATACGCAGTATTTT CASSPPLGPIDTQYF
TRBD1 . TRBJ2-7 TRBV18 TGTGCCAGCTCACCACCAGGGACAGCGCGCCTGGAGCAGTACTTC CASSPPGTARLEQYF
. . TRBJ2-7 TRBV6-5 TGTGCCAGCGGTGATCCAGGGGACTCCTACGAGCAGTACTTC CASGDPGDSYEQYF
TRBD1 . TRBJ1-2 TRBV27 TGTGCCAGCAGTTTATCCGGGACAGGCCCTTATGGCTACACCTTC CASSLSGTGPYGYTF